This TCR beta chain derives from a study of cytomegalovirus exposure and HLA in healthy donors. Study background: A data release that came early held tens of millions of unique TCRs from HLA-typed donors. General study results and limits: Most TCR sequences were uncommon, yet certain public TCRs appeared in many donors. Information on immune exposure was restricted to one variable (CMV serostatus).

About this clone itself: What it binds is not known.

PCR involved 60 Vbeta and 13 Jbeta primers. TCRdb's table, derived via immunoSEQ multiplex PCR, lists solely in-frame clones and lacks some. This table holds 150,000 to 200,000 clones, 70% found once. Trimming cost V 5 bases and J 3 bases; bases outside gene matches: 14. The germline gives CDR1 SGHTA, CDR2 FQGNSA. The CDR3 totals 17 residues. Healthy bone marrow donors made up the cohort. The origin of this receptor is a man younger than 35 in good health and CMV-seropositive. Sequencing was performed on PBMCs. This chain joins TRBV7-2 and TRBJ2-3, with 7 bases identical to TRBD2. The CDR3 nucleotides read TGTGCCAGCAGCATAACCGGGGCGGGAGTAGTAACAGATACGCAGTATTTT. Protein product: CASSITGAGVVTDTQYF.